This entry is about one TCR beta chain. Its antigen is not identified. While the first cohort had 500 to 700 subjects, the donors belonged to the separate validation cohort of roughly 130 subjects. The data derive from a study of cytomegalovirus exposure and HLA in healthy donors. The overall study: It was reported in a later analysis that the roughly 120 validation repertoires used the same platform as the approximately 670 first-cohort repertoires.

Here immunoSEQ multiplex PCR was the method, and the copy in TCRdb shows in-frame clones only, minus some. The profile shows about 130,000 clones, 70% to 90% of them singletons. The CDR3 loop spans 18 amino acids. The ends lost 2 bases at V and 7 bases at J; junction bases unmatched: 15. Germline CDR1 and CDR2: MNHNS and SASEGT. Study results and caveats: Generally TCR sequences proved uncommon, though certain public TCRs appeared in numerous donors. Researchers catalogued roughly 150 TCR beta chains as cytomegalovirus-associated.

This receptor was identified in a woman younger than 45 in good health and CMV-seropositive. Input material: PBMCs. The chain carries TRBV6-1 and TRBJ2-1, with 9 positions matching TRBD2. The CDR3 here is CASSEHLLAGERRNEQFF. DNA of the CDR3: TGTGCCAGCAGTGAACACCTCTTAGCGGGAGAAAGAAGAAATGAGCAGTTCTTC.